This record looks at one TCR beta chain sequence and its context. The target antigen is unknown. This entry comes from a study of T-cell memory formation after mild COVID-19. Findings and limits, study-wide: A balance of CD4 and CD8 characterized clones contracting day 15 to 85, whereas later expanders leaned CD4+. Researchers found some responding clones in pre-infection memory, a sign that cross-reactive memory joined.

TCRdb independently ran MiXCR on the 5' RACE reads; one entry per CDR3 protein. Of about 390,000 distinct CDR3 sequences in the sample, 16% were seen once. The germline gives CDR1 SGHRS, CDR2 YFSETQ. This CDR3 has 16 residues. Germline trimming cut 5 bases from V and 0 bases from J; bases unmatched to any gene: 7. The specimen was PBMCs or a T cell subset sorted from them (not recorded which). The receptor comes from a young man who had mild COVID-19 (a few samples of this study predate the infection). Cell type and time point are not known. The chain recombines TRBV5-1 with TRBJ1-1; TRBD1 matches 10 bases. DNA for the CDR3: TGCGCCAGCAGTTCGGGACAGGGGAGGATGAACACTGAAGCTTTCTTT. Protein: CASSSGQGRMNTEAFF.